Detailed here is one T cell receptor beta chain. What antigen it recognizes has not been identified. No quality values exist for individual bases; no much larger clone is one base distant. The library was built by means of 5' RACE. Reads for this sample came from an Illumina Genome Analyzer IIx. To prepare the RNA-based TCR cDNA libraries, a previously described protocol was followed, with several modifications. To prevent cross-contamination, sample-specific barcodes were introduced on both ends of each TCR cDNA library during cDNA synthesis and amplification. Turning to the authors' computational methods: Between about 90,000 and nearly 550,000 clonotypes were identified per individual, and roughly 2 to 3.6 million CDR3-containing reads were obtained per library. Reads carrying improper barcode index combinations were removed, after which the MiTCR software was used to build a cloneset for each library. While assembling CDR3 clonotypes, MiTCR corrected PCR and sequencing errors and either filtered or rescued low-quality reads. Artificial out-of-frame clonotypes were removed by being mapped to in-frame sequences, with one indel in the CDR3 allowed. V and J gene usage similarity between donors was measured as Jensen-Shannon divergence divided by mean entropy. TCRdb redid the processing of the public reads, applying fastp at Q25 and MiXCR, and retained in-frame beta chains. When rows share a CDR3 protein, they turn into one entry using the most common DNA and genes. TCRdb, rather than the study authors, made the V and J calls. Present in this sample are 400,000 or so distinct CDR3 sequences, roughly 30% of which were seen just once. The ten largest make up roughly 6.1% of the sample.

This entry is derived from a study of identical twins' blood T cells (dated by TCRdb to the early 2010s). Describing the broader study: Approximately 51 million Illumina reads were obtained across approximately 12 libraries, comprising six alpha-chain and six beta-chain libraries. Using next-generation sequencing, the study compared the TCR alpha and beta chain repertoires of three pairs of monozygous twins to assess how genetics influences repertoire formation.

Six healthy women forming three monozygous twin pairs were used as donors. All three twin pairs had been reared together, and it was thought likely that the same infectious agents and vaccines had been met by these twin pairs. TCR cDNA libraries were prepared from RNA that had been isolated from peripheral blood mononuclear cells. Results the study describes overall, beyond this receptor: Because the twins were raised together, environmental influences could not be ruled out as an explanation for the similarity between twins. The study stated that the proposed role of the TCRalpha J segment in MHC recognition during thymic selection needs to be validated by independent studies. V gene usage, even among non-selected out-of-frame TCRbeta clonotypes, was reported to be markedly more similar within twin pairs than between unrelated donors. How many CDR3 clonotypes two donors shared depended mainly on the product of their cloneset sizes, and the twins did not clearly stray from this trend. Looking at the most abundant TCRbeta clonotypes, every donor had more CDR3 sequences in common with her twin than with unrelated donors.

The clonotype was recovered from a woman aged 18 to 55 in good health. Sequencing was done on a sample of PBMCs.

The CDR3 reads CASSHRQGADGYTF. The base sequence is TGTGCCAGCAGCCATCGACAGGGGGCCGATGGCTACACCTTC. The chain is assembled from TRBV3-1 and TRBJ1-2; 10 central bases correspond to TRBD1. Trimmed from V: 3 bases; trimmed from J: 6 bases; junction bases lacking a gene match: 4. Spanning cysteine to phenylalanine, the CDR3 consists of 14 amino acids. Only the CDR3 portion is preserved as DNA: 42 bases, with reading frame beginning at the first base. CDR1 and CDR2 are read off the germline V gene (reference sequence) as LGHDT and YNNKEL.